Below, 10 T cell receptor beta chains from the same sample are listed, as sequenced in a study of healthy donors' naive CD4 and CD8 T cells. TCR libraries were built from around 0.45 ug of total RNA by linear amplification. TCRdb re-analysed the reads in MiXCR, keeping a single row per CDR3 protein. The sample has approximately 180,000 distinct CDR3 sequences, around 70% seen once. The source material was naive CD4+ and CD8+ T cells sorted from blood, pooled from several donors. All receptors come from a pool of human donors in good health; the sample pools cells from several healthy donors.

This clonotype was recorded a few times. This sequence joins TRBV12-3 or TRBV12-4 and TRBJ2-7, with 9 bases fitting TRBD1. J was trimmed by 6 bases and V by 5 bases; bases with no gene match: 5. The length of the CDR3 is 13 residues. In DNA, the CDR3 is TGTGCCAGCAGTCCCGGGACAGGGTCCGAGCAGTACTTC. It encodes CASSPGTGSEQYF.

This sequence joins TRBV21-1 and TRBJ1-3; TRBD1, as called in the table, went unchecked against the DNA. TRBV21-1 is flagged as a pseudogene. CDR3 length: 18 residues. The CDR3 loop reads CASSKRGGGVHSGNTIYF. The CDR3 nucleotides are TGTGCCAGCAGCAAAAGAGGAGGCGGGGTCCACTCTGGAAACACCATATATTTT.

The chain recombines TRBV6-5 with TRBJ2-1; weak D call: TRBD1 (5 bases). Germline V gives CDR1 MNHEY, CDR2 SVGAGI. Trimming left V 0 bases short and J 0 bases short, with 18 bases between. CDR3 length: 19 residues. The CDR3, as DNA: TGTGCCAGCAGTTACTCGAGGTACTCAGGGCCCGTCTCCTACAATGAGCAGTTCTTC. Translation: CASSYSRYSGPVSYNEQFF.

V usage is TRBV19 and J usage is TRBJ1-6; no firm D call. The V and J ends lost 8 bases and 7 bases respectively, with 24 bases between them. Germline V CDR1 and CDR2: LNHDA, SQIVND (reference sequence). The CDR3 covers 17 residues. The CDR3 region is CASSPESRPTLNSPLHF. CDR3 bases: TGTGCCAGTTCACCAGAATCCCGACCGACCCTCAATTCACCCCTCCACTTT.

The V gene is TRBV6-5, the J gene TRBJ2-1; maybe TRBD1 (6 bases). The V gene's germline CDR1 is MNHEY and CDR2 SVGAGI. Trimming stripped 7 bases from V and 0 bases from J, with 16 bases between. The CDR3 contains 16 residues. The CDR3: CASTTGGGRSYNEQFF. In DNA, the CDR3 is TGTGCCAGCACCACTGGTGGGGGCCGCTCCTACAATGAGCAGTTCTTC.

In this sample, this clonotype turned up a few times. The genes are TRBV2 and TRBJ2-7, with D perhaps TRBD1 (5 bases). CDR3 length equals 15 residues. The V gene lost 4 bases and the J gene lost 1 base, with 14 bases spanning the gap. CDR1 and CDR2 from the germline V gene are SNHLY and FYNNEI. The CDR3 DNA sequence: TGTGCCAGCAGTGTCGACAGAAACCCTTCCTACGAGCAGTACTTC. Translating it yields CASSVDRNPSYEQYF.

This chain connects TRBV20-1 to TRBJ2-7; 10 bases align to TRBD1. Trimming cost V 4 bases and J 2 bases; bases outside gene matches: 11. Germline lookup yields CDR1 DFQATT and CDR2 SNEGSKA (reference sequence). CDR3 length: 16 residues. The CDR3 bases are TGCAGTGCTAAAGGGACAGGGGAAATCCTCACCTACGAGCAGTACTTC. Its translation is CSAKGTGEILTYEQYF.

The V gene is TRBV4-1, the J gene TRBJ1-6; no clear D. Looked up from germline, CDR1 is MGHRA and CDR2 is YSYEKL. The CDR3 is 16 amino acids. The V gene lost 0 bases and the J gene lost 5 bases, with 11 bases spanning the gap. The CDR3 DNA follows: TGCGCCAGCAGCCAAGATGTGAACAGAAATAATTCACCCCTCCACTTT. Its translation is CASSQDVNRNNSPLHF.

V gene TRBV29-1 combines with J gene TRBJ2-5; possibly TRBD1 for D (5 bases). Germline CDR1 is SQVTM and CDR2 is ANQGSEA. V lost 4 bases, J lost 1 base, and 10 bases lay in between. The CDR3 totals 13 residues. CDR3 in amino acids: CSVGGRGQETQYF. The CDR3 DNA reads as TGCAGCGTTGGGGGAAGGGGCCAAGAGACCCAGTACTTC.

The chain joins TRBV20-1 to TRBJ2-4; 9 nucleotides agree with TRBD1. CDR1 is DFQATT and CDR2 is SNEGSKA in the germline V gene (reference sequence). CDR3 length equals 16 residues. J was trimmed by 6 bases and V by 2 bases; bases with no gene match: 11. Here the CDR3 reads CSARSPGQGGSNIQYF. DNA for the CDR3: TGCAGTGCTAGATCTCCGGGACAGGGAGGGTCAAACATTCAGTACTTC.